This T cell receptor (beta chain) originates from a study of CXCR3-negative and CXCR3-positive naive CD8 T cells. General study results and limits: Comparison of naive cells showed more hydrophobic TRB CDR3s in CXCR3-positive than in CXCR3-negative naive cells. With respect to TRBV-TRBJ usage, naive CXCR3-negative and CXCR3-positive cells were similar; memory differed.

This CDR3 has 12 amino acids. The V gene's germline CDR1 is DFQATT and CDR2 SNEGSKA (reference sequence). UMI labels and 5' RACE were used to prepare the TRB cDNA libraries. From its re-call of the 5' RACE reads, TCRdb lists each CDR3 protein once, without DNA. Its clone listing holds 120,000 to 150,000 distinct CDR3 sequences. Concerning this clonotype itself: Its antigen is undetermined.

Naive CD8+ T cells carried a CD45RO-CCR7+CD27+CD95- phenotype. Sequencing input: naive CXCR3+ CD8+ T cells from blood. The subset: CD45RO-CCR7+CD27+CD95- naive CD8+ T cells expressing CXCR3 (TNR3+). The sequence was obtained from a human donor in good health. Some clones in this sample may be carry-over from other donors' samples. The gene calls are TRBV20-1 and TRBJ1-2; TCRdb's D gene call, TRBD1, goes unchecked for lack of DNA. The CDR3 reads CSAPDRVGGYTF.